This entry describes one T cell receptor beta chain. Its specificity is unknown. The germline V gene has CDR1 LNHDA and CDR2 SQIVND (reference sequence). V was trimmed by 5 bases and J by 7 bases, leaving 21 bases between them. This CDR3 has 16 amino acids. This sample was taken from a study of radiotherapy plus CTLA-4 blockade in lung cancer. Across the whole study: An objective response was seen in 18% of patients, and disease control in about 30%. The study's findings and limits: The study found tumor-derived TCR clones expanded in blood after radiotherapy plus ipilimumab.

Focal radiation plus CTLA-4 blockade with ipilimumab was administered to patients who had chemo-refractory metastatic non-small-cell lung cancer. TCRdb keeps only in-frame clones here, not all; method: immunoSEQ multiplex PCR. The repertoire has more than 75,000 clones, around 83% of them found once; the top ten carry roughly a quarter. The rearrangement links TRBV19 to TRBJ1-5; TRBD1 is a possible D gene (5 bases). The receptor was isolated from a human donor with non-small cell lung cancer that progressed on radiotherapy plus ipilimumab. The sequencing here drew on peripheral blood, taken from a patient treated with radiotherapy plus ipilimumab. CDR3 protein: CASSPGPGRDGQPQHF. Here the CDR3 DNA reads TGTGCCAGTAGTCCGGGTCCAGGGAGGGATGGCCAGCCCCAGCATTTT.